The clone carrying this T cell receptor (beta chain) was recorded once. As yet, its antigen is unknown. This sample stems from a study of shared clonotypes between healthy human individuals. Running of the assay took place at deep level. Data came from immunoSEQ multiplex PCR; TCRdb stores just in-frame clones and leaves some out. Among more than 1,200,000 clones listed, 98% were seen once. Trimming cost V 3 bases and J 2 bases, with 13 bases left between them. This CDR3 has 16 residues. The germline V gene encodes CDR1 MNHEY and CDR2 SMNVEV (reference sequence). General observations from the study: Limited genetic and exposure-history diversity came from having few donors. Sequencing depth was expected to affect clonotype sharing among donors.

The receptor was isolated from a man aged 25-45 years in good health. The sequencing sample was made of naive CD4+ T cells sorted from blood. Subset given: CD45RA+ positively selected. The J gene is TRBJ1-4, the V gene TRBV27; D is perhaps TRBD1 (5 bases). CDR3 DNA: TGTGCCAGCAGTTTTGATCCAGGGAACACTAATGAAAAACTGTTTTTT. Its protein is CASSFDPGNTNEKLFF.